This T cell receptor (beta chain) emerged from a study of cytomegalovirus exposure and HLA in healthy donors. Whole-study context: Researchers previously reported finding some 110 million unique TCR beta sequences from 170 million or so T cells.

PCR primers comprised 60 Vbeta and 13 Jbeta primers. The method was immunoSEQ multiplex PCR; TCRdb's version includes in-frame clones alone and lacks a portion of them. The table shows 100,000 to 150,000 clones, with roughly four fifths occurring only once. This CDR3 contains 13 residues. Germline V CDR1 and CDR2: MGHRA, YSYEKL. V dropped 5 bases and J dropped 0 bases, with 7 bases sitting between them. This clonotype was sampled from a girl aged 2 to 9 in good health and CMV-seronegative. The genes are TRBV4-1 and TRBJ1-2, with D possibly matching TRBD1 (5 bases). Sequencing was carried out using PBMCs. Written as DNA, the CDR3 is TGCGCCAGCAGCAGCAGGGCTAACTATGGCTACACCTTC. It is translated as CASSSRANYGYTF.